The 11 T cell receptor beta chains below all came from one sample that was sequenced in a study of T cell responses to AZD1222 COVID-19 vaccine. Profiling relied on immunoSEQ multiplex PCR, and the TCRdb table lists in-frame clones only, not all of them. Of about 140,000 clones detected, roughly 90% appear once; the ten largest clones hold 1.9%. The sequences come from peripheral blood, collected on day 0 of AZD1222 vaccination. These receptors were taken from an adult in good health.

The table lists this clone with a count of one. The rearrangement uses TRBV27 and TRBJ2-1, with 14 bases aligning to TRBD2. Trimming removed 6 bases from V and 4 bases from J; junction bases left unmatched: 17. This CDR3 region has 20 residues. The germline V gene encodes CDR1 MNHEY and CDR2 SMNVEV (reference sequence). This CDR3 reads CASRPPHPGTSGRSYNEQFF. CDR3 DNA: TGTGCCAGCAGACCTCCTCACCCGGGGACTAGCGGGAGATCATACAATGAGCAGTTCTTC.

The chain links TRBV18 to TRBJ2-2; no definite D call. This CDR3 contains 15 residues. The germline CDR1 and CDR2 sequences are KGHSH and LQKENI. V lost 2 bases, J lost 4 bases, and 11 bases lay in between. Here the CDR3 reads CASSPFMGSTGELFF. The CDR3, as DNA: TGTGCCAGCTCACCATTTATGGGGTCCACCGGGGAGCTGTTTTTT.

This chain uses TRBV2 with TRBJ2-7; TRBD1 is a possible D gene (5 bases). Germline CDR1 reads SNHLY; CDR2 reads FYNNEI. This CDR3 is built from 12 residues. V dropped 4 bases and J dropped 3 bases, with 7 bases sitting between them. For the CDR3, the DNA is TGTGCCAGCAGTGCAGGGAACTACGAGCAGTACTTC. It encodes CASSAGNYEQYF.

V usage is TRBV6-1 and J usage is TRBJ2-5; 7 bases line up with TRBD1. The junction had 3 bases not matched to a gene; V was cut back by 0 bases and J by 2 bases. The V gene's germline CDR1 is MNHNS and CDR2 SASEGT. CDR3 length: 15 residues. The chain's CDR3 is CASSEAPRGQETQYF. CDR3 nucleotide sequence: TGTGCCAGCAGTGAAGCGCCCAGGGGGCAAGAGACCCAGTACTTC.

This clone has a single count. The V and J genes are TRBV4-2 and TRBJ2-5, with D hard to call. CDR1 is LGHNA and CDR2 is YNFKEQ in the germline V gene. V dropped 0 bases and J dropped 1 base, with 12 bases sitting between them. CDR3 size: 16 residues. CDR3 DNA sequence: TGTGCCAGCAGCCAAGAGCAGCAGCTTCCCCAAGAGACCCAGTACTTC. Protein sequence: CASSQEQQLPQETQYF.

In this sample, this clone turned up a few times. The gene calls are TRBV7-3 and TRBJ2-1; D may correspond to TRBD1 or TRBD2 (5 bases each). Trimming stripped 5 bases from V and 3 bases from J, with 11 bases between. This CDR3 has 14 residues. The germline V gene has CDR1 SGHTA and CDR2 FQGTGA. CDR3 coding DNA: TGTGCCAGCAGCCGAGGGGCGGGCTACAATGAGCAGTTCTTC. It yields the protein CASSRGAGYNEQFF.

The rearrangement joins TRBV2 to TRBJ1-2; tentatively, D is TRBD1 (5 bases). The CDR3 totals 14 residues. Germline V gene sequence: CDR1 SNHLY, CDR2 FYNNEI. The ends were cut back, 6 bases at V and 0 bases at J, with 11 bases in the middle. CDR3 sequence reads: CASRLEGTNYGYTF. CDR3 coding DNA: TGTGCCAGCAGGCTAGAGGGGACTAACTATGGCTACACCTTC. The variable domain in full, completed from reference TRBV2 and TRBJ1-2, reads EPEVTQTPSHQVTQMGQEVILRCVPISNHLYFYWYRQILGQKVEFLVSFYNNEISEKSEIFDDQFSVERPDGSNFTLKIRSTKLEDSAMYFCASRLEGTNYGYTFGSGTRLTVV.

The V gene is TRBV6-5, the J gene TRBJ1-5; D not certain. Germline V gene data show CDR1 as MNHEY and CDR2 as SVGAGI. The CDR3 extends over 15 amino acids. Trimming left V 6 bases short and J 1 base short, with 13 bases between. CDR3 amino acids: CASRSSGKSNQPQHF. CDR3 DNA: TGTGCCAGCAGATCGTCCGGGAAGAGCAATCAGCCCCAGCATTTT.

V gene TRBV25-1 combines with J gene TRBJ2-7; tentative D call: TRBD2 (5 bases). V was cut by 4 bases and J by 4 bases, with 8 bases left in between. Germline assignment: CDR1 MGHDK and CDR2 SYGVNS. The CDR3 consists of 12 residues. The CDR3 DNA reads TGTGCCAGCAGTGTTAGGAGGTACGAGCAGTACTTC. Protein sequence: CASSVRRYEQYF.

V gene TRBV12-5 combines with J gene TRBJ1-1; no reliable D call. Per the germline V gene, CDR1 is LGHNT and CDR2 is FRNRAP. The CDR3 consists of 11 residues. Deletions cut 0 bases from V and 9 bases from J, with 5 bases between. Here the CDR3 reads CASGLVAKAFF. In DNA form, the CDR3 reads TGTGCTAGTGGTTTGGTGGCGAAAGCTTTCTTT.

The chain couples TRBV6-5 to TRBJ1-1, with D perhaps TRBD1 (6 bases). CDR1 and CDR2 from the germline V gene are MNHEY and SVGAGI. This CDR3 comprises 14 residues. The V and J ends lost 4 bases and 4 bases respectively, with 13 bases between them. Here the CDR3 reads CASSFSGVGTEAFF. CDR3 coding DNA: TGTGCCAGCAGTTTCTCAGGGGTAGGCACTGAAGCTTTCTTT.